This TCR beta chain was observed in a study of cytomegalovirus exposure and HLA in healthy donors. This CDR3 has 17 amino acids. CDR1 and CDR2 from the germline V gene are SGDLS and YYNGEE. The V gene end was trimmed by 0 bases and the J gene end by 7 bases; junction bases not matched to a gene: 11. The PCR was carried out with 60 Vbeta primers and 13 Jbeta primers. The table came from immunoSEQ multiplex PCR; TCRdb's copy has only in-frame clones and leaves some out. The sample includes tens of thousands of clones, roughly nine tenths seen only once; the top ten take approximately 2.5%. The sample taken for sequencing was PBMCs. The receptor comes from a woman under 30 in good health and CMV-seronegative. This chain links TRBV9 with TRBJ2-3; 10 bases line up with TRBD2. The CDR3 protein is CASSVDLRLAGVNTQYF. CDR3 nucleotides: TGTGCCAGCAGCGTAGATCTGAGGCTAGCGGGAGTAAATACGCAGTATTTT. The complete variable domain, with remaining parts taken from reference TRBV9 and TRBJ2-3, reads DSGVTQTPKHLITATGQRVTLRCSPRSGDLSVYWYQQSLDQGLQFLIQYYNGEERAKGNILERFSAQQFPDLHSELNLSSLELGDSALYFCASSVDLRLAGVNTQYFGPGTRLTVL.